This T cell receptor (beta chain) was identified during a study of blood T cell repertoires in COVID-19. For the study at large: Acute and convalescent COVID-19 specimens originated in the United States, Italy and Spain.

Study members were between roughly 18 and 100 years old and lived in approximately 25 US regions. The CDR3 is made up of 20 amino acids. With 6 bases removed from V and 3 bases from J, the gap between germline ends came to 31 bases. Germline-derived CDR1 and CDR2 are ENHRY and SYGVKD. Measured with immunoSEQ multiplex PCR; TCRdb has only the in-frame clones, and not every one. The sample comprises approximately 300,000 clones, 90% to 95% of which are singletons, and around 3.9% rests with the top ten. Sequenced material: PBMCs or T cells enriched from blood (not recorded which). The TCR originated in a woman in her 30s who had been exposed to COVID-19. The V gene is TRBV10-3, the J gene TRBJ2-3, with D possibly TRBD2 on 6 matching bases. CDR3 amino acids: CAISKDRDSTQVGGTDTQYF. In DNA, the CDR3 is TGTGCCATCAGCAAGGACCGGGACTCAACCCAGGTCGGTGGGACAGATACGCAGTATTTT.